This passage covers 19 T cell receptor beta chains from one sample sequenced in a study of cytomegalovirus exposure and HLA in healthy donors. Using immunoSEQ multiplex PCR, the repertoire was profiled, and TCRdb retains in-frame clones only, with some absent. The sample includes more than 90,000 clones, roughly 92% seen only once; the top ten take about 1.1%. Sequences were obtained from PBMCs. These receptors were obtained from a woman in her 30s in good health and CMV-seropositive.

The count of this clone is one. The chain is built from TRBV5-1 and TRBJ2-1, with unresolved D. The germline CDR1 and CDR2 sequences are SGHRS and YFSETQ. This CDR3 spans 15 amino acids. V gave up 0 bases and J gave up 6 bases, with 13 bases separating them. The CDR3 sequence: CASSLATGRINEQFF. CDR3 coding DNA: TGCGCCAGCAGCTTGGCCACGGGTAGAATCAATGAGCAGTTCTTC.

The chain couples TRBV27 to TRBJ1-1; no reliable D call. This CDR3 is built from 16 residues. Germline V lookup: CDR1 MNHEY, CDR2 SMNVEV (reference sequence). Trimming cost V 3 bases and J 1 base, with 15 bases left between them. The CDR3: CASSLTGSLGNTEAFF. Written as DNA, the CDR3 is TGTGCCAGCAGTTTGACGGGTAGCTTGGGGAACACTGAAGCTTTCTTT.

V gene TRBV4-2 combines with J gene TRBJ1-3; possible D gene TRBD1, 6 bases. The germline CDR1 and CDR2 sequences are LGHNA and YNFKEQ. The CDR3 consists of 14 residues. The germline V and J ends were trimmed by 4 bases and 5 bases, with 12 bases remaining between them. The CDR3: CASSLRTERNTIYF. CDR3 in DNA: TGTGCCAGCAGCCTTCGGACAGAGAGAAACACCATATATTTT.

The chain combines TRBV12-5 with TRBJ2-1, with D unclear. Trimming removed 1 base at V and 6 bases at J, with 13 bases between. The CDR3 has 15 amino acids. Germline V gene sequence: CDR1 LGHNT, CDR2 FRNRAP. The CDR3 is CASGLDFDGVNEQFF. DNA of the CDR3: TGTGCTAGTGGTTTGGATTTTGACGGAGTCAATGAGCAGTTCTTC.

The chain employs TRBV19 and TRBJ1-5; D call uncertain. Germline CDR1 reads LNHDA; CDR2 reads SQIVND (reference sequence). With 5 bases removed from V and 2 bases from J, the gap between germline ends came to 19 bases. This CDR3 is 17 amino acids long. In nucleotides, the CDR3 is TGTGCCAGTAGTCTCCATAGGTCCGGCGGGCGCAATCAGCCCCAGCATTTT. Translating gives CASSLHRSGGRNQPQHF.

The chain combines TRBV29-1 with TRBJ2-4; D remains ambiguous. The ends were cut back, 8 bases at V and 1 base at J, with 21 bases in the middle. Germline V gene data show CDR1 as SQVTM and CDR2 as ANQGSEA. The CDR3 is made up of 16 amino acids. The CDR3 region has the DNA TGCAGCCAGCACCTTCTGGAGACCTTGGCCAAAAACATTCAGTACTTC. Its protein is CSQHLLETLAKNIQYF.

CDR3 nucleotide sequence: TGTGCCAGCTCCCGGACTCCGCTTGTGGAGACCCAGTACTTC. It encodes CASSRTPLVETQYF. The chain recombines TRBV27 with TRBJ2-5; a weak D match, TRBD2 (5 bases). V was pared by 8 bases and J by 5 bases, with 18 bases between. This CDR3 contains 14 residues. The germline CDR1 and CDR2 sequences are MNHEY and SMNVEV (reference sequence).

CDR3 residues: CASSIGQGTTLVYEQYF. In DNA, the CDR3 is TGTGCCAGCAGCATAGGACAGGGGACAACCCTAGTCTACGAGCAGTACTTC. The V and J genes are TRBV11-2 and TRBJ2-7; 9 positions agree with TRBD1. CDR1 is SGHAT and CDR2 is FQNNGV in the germline V gene. V was clipped by 5 bases and J by 3 bases; unmatched bases: 14. The CDR3 totals 17 residues.

The chain recombines TRBV4-3 with TRBJ2-3; D is perhaps TRBD2 (6 bases). V shed 0 bases and J shed 6 bases, with 10 bases lying between them. CDR3 length equals 14 residues. The germline gives CDR1 LGHNA, CDR2 YSLEER. In DNA, the CDR3 is TGCGCCAGCAGCCAAGATTTGGGGAGGGATACGCAGTATTTT. This gives the protein CASSQDLGRDTQYF.

The chain carries TRBV7-3 and TRBJ2-3, with D tentatively TRBD1 (6 bases). Germline V gene data show CDR1 as SGHTA and CDR2 as FQGTGA. The germline V and J ends were trimmed by 4 bases and 2 bases, with 13 bases remaining between them. The CDR3 extends over 15 amino acids. The CDR3 region is CASSSMGAITDTQYF. DNA of the CDR3: TGTGCCAGCAGCTCGATGGGGGCCATCACAGATACGCAGTATTTT.

This chain connects TRBV7-2 to TRBJ2-7; 10 nucleotides agree with TRBD2. Germline CDR1 is SGHTA and CDR2 is FQGNSA. This CDR3 is built from 15 residues. Germline trimming cut 3 bases from V and 0 bases from J; bases unmatched to any gene: 2. CDR3 nucleotides: TGTGCCAGCAGCTTGGGACTAGCGAGCTCCTACGAGCAGTACTTC. Residues: CASSLGLASSYEQYF.

This clone was recorded only once. This rearrangement joins TRBV7-2 to TRBJ2-7; the D is unclear. Germline-derived CDR1 and CDR2 are SGHTA and FQGNSA. The V gene lost 2 bases and the J gene lost 3 bases, with 20 bases spanning the gap. The CDR3 length is 17 residues. CDR3: CASSLQGKASPYYEQYF. The CDR3 DNA follows: TGTGCCAGCAGCTTACAAGGCAAAGCGAGCCCCTACTACGAGCAGTACTTC. The full variable domain, its missing parts supplied by reference TRBV7-2 and TRBJ2-7, is GAGVSQSPSNKVTEKGKDVELRCDPISGHTALYWYRQSLGQGLEFLIYFQGNSAPDKSGLPSDRFSAERTGGSVSTLTIQRTQQEDSAVYLCASSLQGKASPYYEQYFGPGTRLTVT.

The chain carries TRBV7-2 and TRBJ2-3, with 16 bases that match TRBD2. The CDR3 has 18 residues. V was pared by 1 base and J by 4 bases, with 5 bases of the junction left unmatched. In germline, CDR1 is SGHTA, CDR2 FQGNSA. The CDR3 coding sequence is TGTGCCAGCAGCTTAGTGGGGACTAGCGGGAGGGCCGCAGATACGCAGTATTTT. Amino acid sequence: CASSLVGTSGRAADTQYF.

This rearrangement joins TRBV19 to TRBJ1-1; D unclear. Germline values: CDR1 LNHDA, CDR2 SQIVND (reference sequence). The CDR3 contains 13 residues. Trimming took 5 bases from V and 5 from J, leaving 12 bases between them. CDR3 residues: CASSYSRGTEAFF. CDR3 coding DNA: TGTGCCAGTAGTTACTCCCGGGGAACTGAAGCTTTCTTT. Looking up the rest from reference TRBV19 and TRBJ1-1 gives the full variable domain: DGGITQSPKYLFRKEGQNVTLSCEQNLNHDAMYWYRQDPGQGLRLIYYSQIVNDFQKGDIAEGYSVSREKKESFPLTVTSAQKNPTAFYLCASSYSRGTEAFFGQGTRLTVV.

The chain carries TRBV27 and TRBJ2-2; D is possibly TRBD2 (5 bases). Germline V gene sequence: CDR1 MNHEY, CDR2 SMNVEV (reference sequence). The CDR3 sequence is 15 residues long. The V gene lost 6 bases and the J gene lost 7 bases, with 18 bases spanning the gap. This CDR3 reads CASSPVRASNGELFF. In nucleotides, the CDR3 is TGTGCCAGCAGCCCCGTGAGGGCGAGTAACGGGGAGCTGTTTTTT.

This chain links TRBV10-3 with TRBJ2-7, with a possible D match to TRBD1 (6 bases). V lost 6 bases, J lost 1 base, and 7 bases lay in between. The CDR3 totals 12 residues. Per germline, CDR1 ENHRY and CDR2 SYGVKD. For the CDR3, the DNA is TGTGCCATCAGCGGACAGTCCTACGAGCAGTACTTC. Encoded protein: CAISGQSYEQYF.

This sequence joins TRBV11-2 and TRBJ2-4; D gene ambiguous. Germline V gene lookup returns CDR1 SGHAT and CDR2 FQNNGV. There are 13 residues in the CDR3. V lost 1 base and J 6 bases, leaving 7 bases between the germline ends. CDR3: CASSLGRLNIQYF. DNA for the CDR3: TGTGCCAGCAGCTTAGGTCGACTAAACATTCAGTACTTC. The full variable domain, in which reference TRBV11-2 and TRBJ2-4 provide the parts outside the CDR3, is EAGVAQSPRYKIIEKRQSVAFWCNPISGHATLYWYQQILGQGPKLLIQFQNNGVVDDSQLPKDRFSAERLKGVDSTLKIQPAKLEDSAVYLCASSLGRLNIQYFGAGTRLSVL.

This chain links TRBV27 with TRBJ2-2; the D is unclear. Germline V gives CDR1 MNHEY, CDR2 SMNVEV (reference sequence). V lost 5 bases, J lost 1 base, and 2 bases lay in between. The CDR3 totals 12 residues. The CDR3, as DNA: TGTGCCAGCAGTCAGAACACCGGGGAGCTGTTTTTT. Translating it yields CASSQNTGELFF.

The V gene is TRBV7-2, the J gene TRBJ2-3, with D perhaps matching TRBD2 (6 bases). The germline V gene has CDR1 SGHTA and CDR2 FQGNSA. Trimming cost V 5 bases and J 2 bases, with 14 bases left between them. The CDR3 length is 15 residues. Here the CDR3 DNA reads TGTGCCAGCAGCCAAATCGGGACTGACACAGATACGCAGTATTTT. Protein: CASSQIGTDTDTQYF.